The present T cell receptor (beta chain) was sequenced within a study of identical twins' blood T cells. Six healthy women, forming three identical twin pairs, donated samples. From the 5' RACE reads, TCRdb called clonotypes with MiXCR, one entry per CDR3 protein. Seen here are 350,000 to 400,000 distinct CDR3 sequences, over 25% observed once, and the top ten hold around 5.6%. The CDR3 length is 18 residues. Germline lookup yields CDR1 SGHVS and CDR2 FNYEAQ. J gave up 8 bases and V 2 bases, and 14 bases lay outside the gene matches. The TCR comes from a woman between 18 and 55 years old in good health. Sequenced: PBMCs. This chain links TRBV7-6 with TRBJ2-1; 11 nucleotides line up with TRBD2. CDR3 DNA: TGTGCCAGCAGCTTACTCCCTCTAACTAGCGGGAGTAATTATGAGCAGTTCTTC. Translating it yields CASSLLPLTSGSNYEQFF.